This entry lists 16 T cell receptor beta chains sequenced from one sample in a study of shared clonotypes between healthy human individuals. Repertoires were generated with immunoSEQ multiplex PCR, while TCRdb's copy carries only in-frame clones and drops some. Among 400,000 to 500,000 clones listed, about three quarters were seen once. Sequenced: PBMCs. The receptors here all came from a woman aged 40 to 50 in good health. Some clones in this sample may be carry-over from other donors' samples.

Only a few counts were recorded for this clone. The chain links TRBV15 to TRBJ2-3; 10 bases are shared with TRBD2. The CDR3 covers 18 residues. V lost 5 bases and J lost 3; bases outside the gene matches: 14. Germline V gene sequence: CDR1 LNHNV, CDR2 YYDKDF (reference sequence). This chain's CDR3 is CATSLGLAGTSDTDTQYF. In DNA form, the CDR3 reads TGTGCCACCAGCTTGGGACTCGCCGGGACTAGCGATACAGATACGCAGTATTTT. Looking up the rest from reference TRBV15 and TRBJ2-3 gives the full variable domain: DAMVIQNPRYQVTQFGKPVTLSCSQTLNHNVMYWYQQKSSQAPKLLFHYYDKDFNNEADTPDNFQSRRPNTSFCFLDIRSPGLGDTAMYLCATSLGLAGTSDTDTQYFGPGTRLTVL.

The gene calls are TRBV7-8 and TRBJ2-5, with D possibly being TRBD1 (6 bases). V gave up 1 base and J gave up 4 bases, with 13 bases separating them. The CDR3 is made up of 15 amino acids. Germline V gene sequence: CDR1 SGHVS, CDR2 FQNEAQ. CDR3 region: CASSLGGLRGETQYF. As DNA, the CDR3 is TGTGCCAGCAGCTTAGGGGGTCTCAGGGGAGAGACCCAGTACTTC.

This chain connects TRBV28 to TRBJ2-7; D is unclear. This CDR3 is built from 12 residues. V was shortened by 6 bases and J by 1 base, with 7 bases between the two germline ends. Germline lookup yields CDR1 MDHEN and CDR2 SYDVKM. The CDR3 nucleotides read TGTGCCAGCAGCACGGATTCCTACGAGCAGTACTTC. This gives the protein CASSTDSYEQYF.

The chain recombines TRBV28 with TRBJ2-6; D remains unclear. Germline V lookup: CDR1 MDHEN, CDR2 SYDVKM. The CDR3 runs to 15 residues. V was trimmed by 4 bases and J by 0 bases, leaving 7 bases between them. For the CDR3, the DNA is TGTGCCAGCAGTTCCCAACGCTCTGGGGCCAACGTCCTGACTTTC. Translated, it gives CASSSQRSGANVLTF. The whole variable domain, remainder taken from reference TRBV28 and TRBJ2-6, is DVKVTQSSRYLVKRTGEKVFLECVQDMDHENMFWYRQDPGLGLRLIYFSYDVKMKEKGDIPEGYSVSREKKERFSLILESASTNQTSMYLCASSSQRSGANVLTFGAGSRLTVL.

The CDR3 is CASRGTEHYEQYF. DNA for the CDR3: TGTGCCTCCCGTGGGACAGAACACTACGAGCAGTACTTC. J is TRBJ2-7 and V is TRBV10-3; 7 bases line up with TRBD1. V shed 11 bases, J shed 3 bases, and the junction held 10 bases outside the gene matches. From germline, CDR1 is ENHRY and CDR2 SYGVKD. This CDR3 has 13 amino acids.

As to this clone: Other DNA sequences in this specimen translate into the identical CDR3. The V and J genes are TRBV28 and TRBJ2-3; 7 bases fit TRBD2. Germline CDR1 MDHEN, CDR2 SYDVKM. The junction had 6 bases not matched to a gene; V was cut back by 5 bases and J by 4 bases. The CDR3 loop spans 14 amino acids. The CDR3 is CASSLPGLADTQYF. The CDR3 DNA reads TGTGCCAGCAGTCTCCCCGGACTAGCAGATACGCAGTATTTT.

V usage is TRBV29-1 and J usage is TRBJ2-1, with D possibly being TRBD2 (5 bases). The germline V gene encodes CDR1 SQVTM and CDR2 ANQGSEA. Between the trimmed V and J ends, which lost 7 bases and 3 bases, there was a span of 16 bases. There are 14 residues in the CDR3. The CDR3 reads CSALKGLDYNEQFF. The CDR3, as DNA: TGCAGCGCTCTAAAAGGACTTGACTACAATGAGCAGTTCTTC.

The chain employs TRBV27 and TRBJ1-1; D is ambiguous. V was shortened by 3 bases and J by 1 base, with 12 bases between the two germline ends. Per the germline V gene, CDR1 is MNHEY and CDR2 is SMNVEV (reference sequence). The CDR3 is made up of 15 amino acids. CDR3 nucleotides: TGTGCCAGCAGTTTTCGGGGTCACCCGAACACTGAAGCTTTCTTT. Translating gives CASSFRGHPNTEAFF.

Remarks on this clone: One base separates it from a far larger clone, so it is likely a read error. CDR3 nucleotide sequence: TGTGCCAGCAGCATCGGACTAGCGGGAATAGAGGCCCAGTACTTC. Protein: CASSIGLAGIEAQYF. The V call is TRBV7-2, the J call TRBJ2-5; 12 nucleotides line up with TRBD2. Looked up from germline, CDR1 is SGHTA and CDR2 is FQGNSA. The CDR3 is made up of 15 amino acids.

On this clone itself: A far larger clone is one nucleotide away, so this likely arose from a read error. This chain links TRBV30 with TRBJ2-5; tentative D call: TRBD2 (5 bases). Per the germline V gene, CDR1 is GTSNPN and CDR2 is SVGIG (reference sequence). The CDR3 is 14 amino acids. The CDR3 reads CARRRLLYQETQYF. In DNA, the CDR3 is TGTGCCCGGAGGAGGCTCCTGTACCAAGAGACCCAGTACTTC.

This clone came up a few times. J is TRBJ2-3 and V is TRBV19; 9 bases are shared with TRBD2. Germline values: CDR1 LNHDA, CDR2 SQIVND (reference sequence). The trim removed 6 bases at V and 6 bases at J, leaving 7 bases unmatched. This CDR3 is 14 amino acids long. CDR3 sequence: CASRGREGHDTQYF. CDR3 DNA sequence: TGTGCCAGTAGAGGGCGGGAGGGCCATGATACGCAGTATTTT.

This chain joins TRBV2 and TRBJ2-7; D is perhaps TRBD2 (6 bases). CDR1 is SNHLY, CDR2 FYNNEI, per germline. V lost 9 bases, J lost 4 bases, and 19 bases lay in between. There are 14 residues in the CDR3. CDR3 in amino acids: CASTLGGSLYEQYF. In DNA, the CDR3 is TGTGCCAGTACCCTGGGGGGTTCTTTGTACGAGCAGTACTTC.

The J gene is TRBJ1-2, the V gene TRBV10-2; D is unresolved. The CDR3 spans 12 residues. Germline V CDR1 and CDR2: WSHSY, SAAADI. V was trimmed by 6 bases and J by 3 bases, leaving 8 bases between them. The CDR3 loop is CASRKGDYGYTF. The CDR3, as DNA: TGCGCCAGCAGGAAAGGCGACTATGGCTACACCTTC.

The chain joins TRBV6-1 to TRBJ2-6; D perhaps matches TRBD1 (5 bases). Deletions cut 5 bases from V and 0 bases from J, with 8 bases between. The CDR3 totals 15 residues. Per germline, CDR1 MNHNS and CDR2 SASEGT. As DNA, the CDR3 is TGTGCCAGCAGTACGCAGGGCTCTGGGGCCAACGTCCTGACTTTC. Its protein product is CASSTQGSGANVLTF.

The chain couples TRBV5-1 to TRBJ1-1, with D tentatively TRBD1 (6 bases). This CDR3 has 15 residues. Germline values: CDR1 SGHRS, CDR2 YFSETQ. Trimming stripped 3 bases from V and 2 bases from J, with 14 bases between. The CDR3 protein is CASSYDGQPNTEAFF. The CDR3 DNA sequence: TGCGCCAGCAGCTATGATGGACAGCCCAACACTGAAGCTTTCTTT.

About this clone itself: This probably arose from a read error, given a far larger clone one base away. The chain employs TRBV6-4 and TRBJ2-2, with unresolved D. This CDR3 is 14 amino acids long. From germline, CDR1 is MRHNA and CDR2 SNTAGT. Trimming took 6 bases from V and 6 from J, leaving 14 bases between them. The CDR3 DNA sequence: TGTGCCAGCAGCACATCGACTGACGCCGGGGAGCTGTTTTTT. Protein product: CASSTSTDAGELFF.